This T cell receptor beta chain was sequenced during a study of T cell clonotyping in hematopoietic cell transplantation. TCRdb's table, derived via immunoSEQ multiplex PCR, lists solely in-frame clones and lacks some. The sample holds around 9,700 clones, about 89% seen once. Details on this clone: The antigen is unknown.

In germline, CDR1 is ENHRY, CDR2 SYGVKD. The CDR3 has 14 amino acids. Trimming stripped 0 bases from V and 4 bases from J, with 4 bases between. Study outcomes and limitations: Pathologically expanded recipient clonotypes increased progressively from day 30 to day 180 as diversity fell.

This specimen was PBMCs, taken 180 days after allogeneic stem cell transplant. This clonotype originated in a male patient in his sixties or seventies who had an allogeneic stem cell transplant from an unrelated donor, so the T cells may come from the graft donor. Some clones in this sample may be carry-over from other donors' samples. The chain combines TRBV10-3 with TRBJ2-6; no definite D call. DNA of the CDR3: TGTGCCATCAGTGAGTCGAGAGGGGCCAACGTCCTGACTTTC. This gives the protein CAISESRGANVLTF.